The clone carrying this TCR beta chain showed up just a few times. The antigen remains undetermined. This entry is derived from a study of blood T cells in healthy people across ages. With a J-beta primer mix and a sample-barcoded 5' primer, a second PCR ran about 7 to 11 cycles. A template-switch adaptor that had 12 random nucleotides put a tag on each cDNA molecule. TCRdb fed the 5' RACE reads into MiXCR, producing one record per CDR3 protein. This table has just over 1 million distinct CDR3 sequences, around 43% appearing once. The germline CDR1 and CDR2 sequences are LGHDT and YNNKEL (reference sequence). Trimming took off 2 bases at V and 2 bases at J, with 14 bases between the two ends. The CDR3 is made up of 16 amino acids. Findings of the study overall: A roughly linear fall in TCR beta diversity per million T cells was seen with increasing age.

The chain combines TRBV3-1 with TRBJ2-3; weak D call: TRBD1 (6 bases). The material sequenced was blood. This sequence was found in a woman aged 60 to 75 in good health. DNA of the CDR3: TGTGCCAGCAGCCAATCGCTGGACAGAATCACAGATACGCAGTATTTT. Its protein is CASSQSLDRITDTQYF.